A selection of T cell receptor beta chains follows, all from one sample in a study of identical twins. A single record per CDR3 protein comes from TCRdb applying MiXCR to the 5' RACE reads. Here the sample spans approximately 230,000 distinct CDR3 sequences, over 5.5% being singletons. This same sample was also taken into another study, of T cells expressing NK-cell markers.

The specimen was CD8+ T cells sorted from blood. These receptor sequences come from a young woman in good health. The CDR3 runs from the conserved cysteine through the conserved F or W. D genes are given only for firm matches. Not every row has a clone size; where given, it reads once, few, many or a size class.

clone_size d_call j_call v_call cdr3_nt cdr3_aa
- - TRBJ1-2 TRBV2 TGTGCCAGTACCGACAGGTTGGATGGCTACACCTTC CASTDRLDGYTF
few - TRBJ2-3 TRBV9 TGTGCCAGCAGCGACCCCCGACTCGACACACATACGCAGTATTTT CASSDPRLDTHTQYF
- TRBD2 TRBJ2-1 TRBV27 TGTGCCAGCAGTACTAGCGACCACTCCTACAATGAGCAGTTCTTC CASSTSDHSYNEQFF
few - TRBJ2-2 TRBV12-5 TGTGCTAGTGGTTTACCCAGGGGCGCAAACACCGGGGAGCTGTTTTTT CASGLPRGANTGELFF
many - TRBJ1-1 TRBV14 TGTGCCAGCAGCCAAGAGTCCTACACTGAAGCTTTCTTT CASSQESYTEAFF
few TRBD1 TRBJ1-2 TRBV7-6 TGTGCCAGCAGCCCTGGGACAGGGGACTATGGCTACACCTTC CASSPGTGDYGYTF
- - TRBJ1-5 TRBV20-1 TGCAGTGCTAGAGTCCGAAGGGTCCCCGATCAGCCCCAGCATTTT CSARVRRVPDQPQHF
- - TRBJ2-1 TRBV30 TGTGCCTGGACTCCCCTGGTCGGGGAGCAGTTCTTC CAWTPLVGEQFF
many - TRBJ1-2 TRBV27 TGTGCCAGCAGTTTATCGCCAGTCAGCGGCTACACCTTC CASSLSPVSGYTF
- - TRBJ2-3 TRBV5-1 TGCGCCAGCAGCTTGGTCAGACCTAGCACAGATACGCAGTATTTT CASSLVRPSTDTQYF
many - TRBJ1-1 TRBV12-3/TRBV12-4 TGTGCCAGCAGTTTAGGCAGGAACACTGAAGCTTTCTTT CASSLGRNTEAFF
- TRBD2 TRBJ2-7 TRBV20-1 TGCAGTGCCCAGACGGAAGCGCGGGAGTTCGACGAGCAGTACTTC CSAQTEAREFDEQYF
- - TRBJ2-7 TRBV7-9 TGTGCCAGCAGCTTATTCGGGGGCATGGTACACGAGCAGTACTTC CASSLFGGMVHEQYF
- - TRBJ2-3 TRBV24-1 TGTGCCACCTCAGATACGCAGTATTTT CATSDTQYF
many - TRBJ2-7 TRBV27 TGTGCCAGCGAGGACAGCAAATACGAGCAGTACTTC CASEDSKYEQYF
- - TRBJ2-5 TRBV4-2 TGTGCCAGCAGCCATCCACCAGGGGCCCCAGGGACCCAGTACTTC CASSHPPGAPGTQYF
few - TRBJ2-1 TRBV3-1 TGTGCCAGCAGCTTTGAAGCGGACTCCTACAATGAGCAGTTCTTC CASSFEADSYNEQFF
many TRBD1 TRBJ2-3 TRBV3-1 TGTGCCAGCAGCCAACTCGACCAGGGGGTAGATACGCAGTATTTT CASSQLDQGVDTQYF